The 32 T cell receptor beta chains reported below all come from one sample, sequenced in a study of human T cells and chemical hapten exposure. Sample time point: patch test 3, about 24 weeks after DPC sensitization. Treatment denoted: therapeutic diphenylcyclopropenone sensitization with weekly scalp DPC. A single record per CDR3 protein comes from TCRdb applying MiXCR to the RACE reads. Of 150,000 to 200,000 distinct CDR3 sequences listed, 28% were seen once; the top ten hold approximately 2.1%. The sample in question was whole blood, obtained in connection with sensitization to the hapten diphenylcyclopropenone (DPC). The receptors were sampled from a woman under 30 with alopecia areata. Some clones in this sample may be carry-over from other donors' samples.

This chain uses TRBV4-1 with TRBJ2-1, with unresolved D. The V gene lost 3 bases and the J gene lost 9 bases, with 9 bases spanning the gap. In germline, CDR1 is MGHRA, CDR2 YSYEKL. This CDR3 region has 12 residues. CDR3 DNA sequence: TGCGCCAGCAGCCATCCTATGGGTGAGCAGTTCTTC. Protein: CASSHPMGEQFF.

This chain joins TRBV29-1 and TRBJ2-7; the D is unclear. Between the trimmed V and J ends, which lost 5 bases and 3 bases, there was a span of 8 bases. Germline CDR1 SQVTM, CDR2 ANQGSEA. The CDR3 extends over 11 amino acids. CDR3 residues: CSVLVRYEQYF. The CDR3 DNA is TGCAGCGTTCTGGTGCGCTACGAGCAGTACTTC.

This clonotype has a handful of counts. V and J are TRBV15 and TRBJ1-5, with 7 bases matching TRBD1. V lost 5 bases, J lost 4 bases, and 11 bases stayed unmatched. Germline CDR1 is LNHNV and CDR2 is YYDKDF (reference sequence). The CDR3 totals 16 residues. CDR3 DNA: TGTGCCACCAGCGGCCGGGACAGCCTTTTTAATCAGCCCCAGCATTTT. It codes for CATSGRDSLFNQPQHF.

In this sample, this clonotype turned up a few times. The chain couples TRBV6-2 or TRBV6-3 to TRBJ2-5; perhaps D is TRBD1 or TRBD2 (6 bases each). Trimming removed 4 bases from V and 5 bases from J, with 14 bases in between. Germline V CDR1 and CDR2: MNHEY, SVGEGT. The CDR3 runs 14 residues. CDR3 nucleotides: TGTGCCAGCAGTTCCCGACTAGGGGGGGAGACCCAGTACTTC. Amino acids: CASSSRLGGETQYF.

The chain is built from TRBV5-4 and TRBJ2-3; possibly TRBD2 for D (6 bases). From germline, CDR1 is SGHNT and CDR2 YYREEE (reference sequence). The CDR3 totals 16 residues. V lost 0 bases to trimming and J lost 5 bases, with 16 bases between them. The chain's CDR3 is CASSLDPSPGGDTQYF. The DNA of the CDR3 is TGTGCCAGCAGCTTGGACCCTAGCCCCGGGGGAGATACGCAGTATTTT.

This clonotype appeared a few times. The chain couples TRBV20-1 to TRBJ2-5, with D maybe TRBD1 (5 bases). The CDR3 extends over 18 amino acids. The V end lost 0 bases, the J end lost 3 bases, and 23 bases lay between the germline ends. Germline CDR1 is DFQATT and CDR2 is SNEGSKA (reference sequence). This CDR3 reads CSARDKSSSRQPKETQYF. CDR3 sequence (DNA): TGCAGTGCTAGAGATAAAAGCTCGTCGAGACAGCCTAAAGAGACCCAGTACTTC.

This clonotype has at least ten counts. The chain employs TRBV29-1 and TRBJ1-5, with D possibly being TRBD1 (5 bases). Trimming took 4 bases from V and 2 from J, leaving 9 bases between them. Germline-derived CDR1 and CDR2 are SQVTM and ANQGSEA. This CDR3 spans 13 amino acids. As DNA, the CDR3 is TGCAGCGTTGGAGGGGAGGGCAATCAGCCCCAGCATTTT. It encodes CSVGGEGNQPQHF.

As to this clonotype: Its ends do not fully match the called genes, so a read error is possible. This chain joins TRBV7-7 and TRBJ2-1, with D perhaps matching TRBD2 (5 bases). CDR3 length equals 14 residues. Per the germline V gene, CDR1 is SSHAT and CDR2 is FNYEAQ (reference sequence). CDR3 in amino acids: CASSISALVGEQFF. As DNA, the CDR3 is TGTGCTAGCAGCATTAGCGCCTTAGTCGGTGAGCAGTTCTTC. Together with reference TRBV7-7 and TRBJ2-1, the CDR3 gives the full variable domain: GAGVSQSPRYKVTKRGQDVTLRCDPISSHATLYWYQQALGQGPEFLTYFNYEAQPDKSGLPSDRFSAERPEGSISTLTIQRTEQRDSAMYRCASSISALVGEQFFGPGTRLTVL.

This clonotype was picked up a small number of times. This rearrangement joins TRBV30 to TRBJ2-7; TRBD1 matches at 10 bases. The CDR3 contains 13 residues. Trimming took 4 bases from V and 9 from J; bases not matched to a gene: 9. Looked up from germline, CDR1 is GTSNPN and CDR2 is SVGIG (reference sequence). The CDR3 here is CAWNTGTGVWQYF. CDR3 nucleotides: TGTGCCTGGAATACCGGGACAGGGGTTTGGCAGTACTTC. Based on the CDR3 plus reference TRBV30 and TRBJ2-7, the full variable domain is SQTIHQWPATLVQPVGSPLSLECTVEGTSNPNLYWYRQAAGRGLQLLFYSVGIGQISSEVPQNLSASRPQDRQFILSSKKLLLSDSGFYLCAWNTGTGVWQYFGPGTRLTVT.

In its sample, this clonotype was seen a few times. This chain uses TRBV27 with TRBJ2-7; D ambiguous. Germline V gene data show CDR1 as MNHEY and CDR2 as SMNVEV (reference sequence). V was shortened by 5 bases and J by 2 bases, with 13 bases between the two germline ends. There are 14 residues in the CDR3. The CDR3 sequence is CASSPGGRTYEQYF. The CDR3 nucleotides are TGTGCCAGCAGTCCCGGTGGCAGAACCTACGAGCAGTACTTC.

The chain joins TRBV5-1 to TRBJ1-6; the D is unclear. Germline CDR1 and CDR2: SGHRS and YFSETQ. This CDR3 is built from 13 residues. Trimming pared 4 bases from V and 7 bases from J, leaving 9 bases between. CDR3 in DNA: TGCGCCAGCAGCCCAGATGGGAATTCACCCCTCCACTTT. This encodes CASSPDGNSPLHF. Full variable domain (rest looked up from reference TRBV5-1 and TRBJ1-6): KAGVTQTPRYLIKTRGQQVTLSCSPISGHRSVSWYQQTPGQGLQFLFEYFSETQRNKGNFPGRFSGRQFSNSRSEMNVSTLELGDSALYLCASSPDGNSPLHFGNGTRLTVT.

This clonotype was detected a few times. This chain connects TRBV4-3 to TRBJ2-6, with 7 bases aligning to TRBD2. The V and J ends lost 0 bases and 3 bases, in that order; junction bases with no gene match: 2. Germline lookup yields CDR1 LGHNA and CDR2 YSLEER. This CDR3 region has 16 residues. The CDR3, as DNA: TGCGCCAGCAGCCAAGATACGGGAGGTGGGGCCAACGTCCTGACTTTC. Protein sequence: CASSQDTGGGANVLTF.

The chain carries TRBV6-2 or TRBV6-3 and TRBJ2-7, with a tentative D call TRBD2 (5 bases). V shed 0 bases and J shed 4 bases, with 16 bases lying between them. CDR3 size: 16 residues. The germline V gene has CDR1 MNHEY and CDR2 SVGEGT. The CDR3 region is CASSYSLVVGEYEQYF. As DNA, the CDR3 is TGTGCCAGCAGTTACTCGTTGGTAGTCGGGGAATACGAGCAGTACTTC.

The V call is TRBV7-9, the J call TRBJ2-1; D gene uncertain. There are 14 residues in the CDR3. Germline V gene sequence: CDR1 SEHNR, CDR2 FQNEAQ (reference sequence). V dropped 0 bases and J dropped 6 bases, with 9 bases sitting between them. CDR3 in amino acids: CASSLAGSGNEQFF. The CDR3 DNA is TGTGCCAGCAGCTTAGCCGGGTCCGGCAATGAGCAGTTCTTC.

This chain connects TRBV29-1 to TRBJ2-7; TRBD2 matches 7 bases. The length of the CDR3 is 13 residues. CDR1 is SQVTM and CDR2 is ANQGSEA in the germline V gene. V was pared by 2 bases and J by 4 bases, with 5 bases of the junction left unmatched. The CDR3 nucleotides read TGCAGCGTTGAAATCAGGGAGGGGTACGAGCAGTACTTC. It yields the protein CSVEIREGYEQYF.

This clonotype has more than one count but fewer than ten. One end of the junction fails to match germline, which may point to a read error. The chain is built from TRBV29-1 and TRBJ1-3; D remains unclear. CDR1 is SQVTM and CDR2 is ANQGSEA in the germline V gene. CDR3 size: 11 residues. The chain's CDR3 is CTVLSGNTIYF. DNA for the CDR3: TGCACCGTTCTCTCTGGAAACACCATATATTTT. Using reference TRBV29-1 and TRBJ1-3 for the parts outside the CDR3, the full variable domain is SAVISQKPSRDICQRGTSLTIQCQVDSQVTMMFWYRQQPGQSLTLIATANQGSEATYESGFVIDKFPISRPNLTFSTLTVSNMSPEDSSIYLCTVLSGNTIYFGEGSWLTVV.

A few counts support this clonotype. This chain connects TRBV6-1 to TRBJ2-1; 9 bases are a match to TRBD2. The J segment lost 9 bases and the V segment lost 7 bases, leaving 16 bases of the junction unmatched. CDR1 and CDR2 (germline): MNHNS, SASEGT. The CDR3 has 16 residues. This CDR3 is CASTTMSRGGATEQFF. In nucleotides, the CDR3 is TGTGCCAGCACCACAATGAGTCGCGGGGGGGCAACTGAGCAGTTCTTC.

V gene TRBV7-2 combines with J gene TRBJ2-5; TRBD2 matches 7 bases. Germline V lookup: CDR1 SGHTA, CDR2 FQGNSA. The CDR3 length is 16 residues. The V segment lost 3 bases and the J segment 1 base; nucleotides outside the gene matches: 8. CDR3 protein: CASSFNTASGQETQYF. The CDR3 region has the DNA TGTGCCAGCAGCTTCAATACCGCTAGCGGCCAAGAGACCCAGTACTTC.

A few counts support this clonotype. The V gene is TRBV15, the J gene TRBJ1-3; D gene uncertain. The CDR3 is made up of 16 amino acids. Germline V gene data show CDR1 as LNHNV and CDR2 as YYDKDF (reference sequence). The V gene lost 1 base and the J gene lost 2 bases, with 12 bases spanning the gap. The CDR3 region has the DNA TGTGCCACCAGCAGAGGAGAGGGCGGGACTGGAAACACCATATATTTT. It codes for CATSRGEGGTGNTIYF. The whole variable domain, filled in from reference TRBV15 and TRBJ1-3, reads DAMVIQNPRYQVTQFGKPVTLSCSQTLNHNVMYWYQQKSSQAPKLLFHYYDKDFNNEADTPDNFQSRRPNTSFCFLDIRSPGLGDTAMYLCATSRGEGGTGNTIYFGEGSWLTVV.

This chain connects TRBV15 to TRBJ2-7; D gene unclear. Germline lookup yields CDR1 LNHNV and CDR2 YYDKDF (reference sequence). V lost 2 bases to trimming and J lost 5 bases, with 19 bases between them. The CDR3 contains 16 residues. The CDR3 DNA reads TGTGCCACCAGCAGAACGGGCCTAAAGAGTCTCCACGAGCAGTACTTC. Its protein is CATSRTGLKSLHEQYF.

This clonotype was found a few times. V is TRBV7-2 and J is TRBJ2-1; 7 nucleotides agree with TRBD2. V dropped 2 bases and J dropped 4; count of bases not matched to a gene: 11. Germline V gene data show CDR1 as SGHTA and CDR2 as FQGNSA. The CDR3 length is 17 residues. CDR3 region: CASSLTTGGRAYNEQFF. The CDR3 nucleotides read TGTGCCAGCAGCTTAACAACGGGAGGCCGCGCTTACAATGAGCAGTTCTTC. Drawing the rest from reference TRBV7-2 and TRBJ2-1, the complete variable domain is GAGVSQSPSNKVTEKGKDVELRCDPISGHTALYWYRQSLGQGLEFLIYFQGNSAPDKSGLPSDRFSAERTGGSVSTLTIQRTQQEDSAVYLCASSLTTGGRAYNEQFFGPGTRLTVL.

In this sample, this clonotype turned up a few times. The chain recombines TRBV4-1 with TRBJ2-7; D is undetermined. Deletions cut 1 base from V and 7 bases from J, with 11 bases between. The CDR3 consists of 13 residues. Per the germline V gene, CDR1 is MGHRA and CDR2 is YSYEKL. The CDR3, as DNA: TGCGCCAGCAGCCAAGGGGCCCTGGGAGAGCAGTACTTC. This translates into CASSQGALGEQYF.

In its sample, this clonotype was seen a few times. The chain joins TRBV29-1 to TRBJ2-1; tentative D call: TRBD2 (5 bases). The ends were cut back, 5 bases at V and 6 bases at J, with 14 bases in the middle. CDR3 size: 13 residues. The germline V gene encodes CDR1 SQVTM and CDR2 ANQGSEA. For the CDR3, the DNA is TGCAGCGTTCGTATGTTAGCGACCAATGAGCAGTTCTTC. This encodes CSVRMLATNEQFF.

The rearrangement uses TRBV20-1 and TRBJ2-1; 8 bases line up with TRBD2. CDR1 and CDR2 from the germline V gene are DFQATT and SNEGSKA (reference sequence). Trimming took 5 bases from V and 7 from J; bases not matched to a gene: 13. The CDR3 is made up of 15 amino acids. This chain's CDR3 is CSAFSPGGRENEQFF. The CDR3 DNA reads TGCAGTGCTTTCTCCCCGGGGGGGCGTGAGAATGAGCAGTTCTTC.

J is TRBJ2-7 and V is TRBV30; D is unresolved. With 3 bases removed from V and 6 bases from J, the gap between germline ends came to 9 bases. Germline CDR1 GTSNPN, CDR2 SVGIG (reference sequence). CDR3 length: 11 amino acids. CDR3 loop: CAWRRAPEQYF. The CDR3 DNA reads as TGTGCCTGGAGACGAGCTCCCGAGCAGTACTTC.

The table lists this clonotype with a few counts. The chain carries TRBV6-2 or TRBV6-3 and TRBJ2-5, with 11 bases that match TRBD2. Trimming took 8 bases from V and 3 from J; bases not matched to a gene: 5. The length of the CDR3 is 14 residues. The germline V gene encodes CDR1 MNHEY and CDR2 SVGEGT. The CDR3: CASWTSGLKETQYF. For the CDR3, the DNA is TGTGCCAGCTGGACTAGCGGGTTGAAAGAGACCCAGTACTTC.

This chain connects TRBV5-1 to TRBJ1-5, with a possible D match to TRBD1 (5 bases). Germline CDR1 reads SGHRS; CDR2 reads YFSETQ. Between the trimmed V and J ends, which lost 0 bases and 1 base, there was a span of 5 bases. This CDR3 contains 14 residues. The CDR3 spells CASSLGTSNQPQHF. The DNA for the CDR3 is TGCGCCAGCAGCTTGGGGACAAGCAATCAGCCCCAGCATTTT.

The chain uses TRBV6-5 and TRBJ1-6; a possible D gene is TRBD1 (5 bases). Germline loops: CDR1 MNHEY, CDR2 SVGAGI. V lost 8 bases to trimming and J lost 0 bases, with 11 bases between them. This CDR3 has 15 amino acids. The CDR3 sequence is CASGRGSSYNSPLHF. The DNA for the CDR3 is TGTGCCAGCGGAAGGGGAAGCTCCTATAATTCACCCCTCCACTTT.

This sequence joins TRBV5-1 and TRBJ1-1; D is ambiguous. This CDR3 is built from 16 residues. Germline V gene lookup returns CDR1 SGHRS and CDR2 YFSETQ. V shed 0 bases and J shed 4 bases, with 16 bases lying between them. CDR3 bases: TGCGCCAGCAGCTTGGACCCTACTCCTTACGGCACTGAAGCTTTCTTT. Translating gives CASSLDPTPYGTEAFF.

The chain uses TRBV2 and TRBJ2-1, with a possible D match to TRBD2 (6 bases). V lost 10 bases to trimming and J lost 0 bases, with 13 bases between them. The germline V gene has CDR1 SNHLY and CDR2 FYNNEI. CDR3 length: 14 residues. The CDR3 loop reads CANLRGSSYNEQFF. Here the CDR3 DNA reads TGTGCCAACCTACGGGGGAGCTCCTACAATGAGCAGTTCTTC.

The V gene is TRBV4-3, the J gene TRBJ2-6; 7 positions match TRBD1. The CDR3 is 16 amino acids. The V segment lost 0 bases and the J segment 2 bases; nucleotides outside the gene matches: 1. The germline V gene has CDR1 LGHNA and CDR2 YSLEER. CDR3 loop: CASSQDGTAGANVLTF. Here the CDR3 DNA reads TGCGCCAGCAGCCAAGACGGGACAGCTGGGGCCAACGTCCTGACTTTC.

This sequence joins TRBV11-3 and TRBJ2-2; D not certain. Trimming removed 6 bases at V and 7 bases at J, with 9 bases between. Germline V lookup: CDR1 SGHNT, CDR2 YENEEA. This CDR3 is built from 12 residues. The CDR3 loop reads CASSKSDGELFF. The CDR3, as DNA: TGTGCCAGCAGTAAAAGCGACGGGGAGCTGTTTTTT.